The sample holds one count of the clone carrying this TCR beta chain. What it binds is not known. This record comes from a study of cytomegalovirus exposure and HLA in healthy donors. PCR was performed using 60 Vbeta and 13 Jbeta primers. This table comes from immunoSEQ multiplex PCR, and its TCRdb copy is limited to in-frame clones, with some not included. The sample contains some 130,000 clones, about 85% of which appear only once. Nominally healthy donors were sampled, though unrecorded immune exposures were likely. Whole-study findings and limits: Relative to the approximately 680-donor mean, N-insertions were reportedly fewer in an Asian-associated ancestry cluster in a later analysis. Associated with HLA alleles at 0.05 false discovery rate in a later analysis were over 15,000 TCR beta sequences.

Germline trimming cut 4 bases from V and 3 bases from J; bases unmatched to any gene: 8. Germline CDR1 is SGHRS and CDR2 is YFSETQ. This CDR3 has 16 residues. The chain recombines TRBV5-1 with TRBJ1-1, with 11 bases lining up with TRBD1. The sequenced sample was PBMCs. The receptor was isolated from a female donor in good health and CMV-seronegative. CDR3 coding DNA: TGCGCCAGCAGCACCGGGACAGGGGGAACCGACACTGAAGCTTTCTTT. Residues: CASSTGTGGTDTEAFF.